This passage covers 26 T cell receptor beta chains from one sample sequenced in a study of shared T cell receptors in the human thymus. Only in-frame clones appear in the TCRdb table, and some are missing; sequencing was by immunoSEQ multiplex PCR. The profile covers 650,000 to 950,000 clones, with approximately 83% appearing a single time and over 0.008% taken by the ten largest. The same data also went into a second study, on human thymus T cells.

Sample: thymocytes. These TCRs come from a girl less than two years old with a congenital heart defect.

The chain couples TRBV6-6 to TRBJ1-5; 7 nucleotides match TRBD1. The J segment lost 4 bases and the V segment lost 10 bases, leaving 10 bases of the junction unmatched. The CDR3 loop spans 14 amino acids. Per germline, CDR1 MNHNY and CDR2 SVGAGI (reference sequence). The CDR3 loop is CATLWDSENQPQHF. CDR3 coding DNA: TGTGCCACCCTTTGGGACAGTGAAAATCAGCCCCAGCATTTT.

This chain links TRBV6-1 with TRBJ2-3, with TRBD2 matching over 7 bases. The CDR3 has 16 residues. V shed 2 bases and J 2 bases; nucleotides not matched to a gene: 7. The germline V gene has CDR1 MNHNS and CDR2 SASEGT. CDR3 region: CASSETRGEPTDTQYF. As DNA, the CDR3 is TGTGCCAGCAGTGAAACACGGGGGGAGCCCACAGATACGCAGTATTTT.

Turning to this clone: The same CDR3 arises from other DNA sequences in this sample as well. The chain employs TRBV19 and TRBJ1-2; tentative D call: TRBD1 (5 bases). Germline V gives CDR1 LNHDA, CDR2 SQIVND (reference sequence). The CDR3 is 16 residues long. V lost 2 bases, J lost 4 bases, and 17 bases lay in between. In nucleotides, the CDR3 is TGTGCCAGTAGTATATTCCGGCAGGGAGGATTCTATGGCTACACCTTC. Protein sequence: CASSIFRQGGFYGYTF. Together with reference TRBV19 and TRBJ1-2, the CDR3 gives the full variable domain: DGGITQSPKYLFRKEGQNVTLSCEQNLNHDAMYWYRQDPGQGLRLIYYSQIVNDFQKGDIAEGYSVSREKKESFPLTVTSAQKNPTAFYLCASSIFRQGGFYGYTFGSGTRLTVV.

The chain joins TRBV7-9 to TRBJ1-6; a possible D gene is TRBD1 (5 bases). The V end lost 1 base, the J end lost 10 bases, and 11 bases lay between the germline ends. This CDR3 has 14 amino acids. CDR1 is SEHNR and CDR2 is FQNEAQ in the germline V gene (reference sequence). The CDR3 sequence: CASSLEGLWSPLHF. DNA of the CDR3: TGTGCCAGCAGCTTAGAGGGGTTATGGTCACCCCTCCACTTT.

The chain has TRBV2 and TRBJ1-4; D is perhaps TRBD1 (6 bases). Between the trimmed V and J ends, which lost 6 bases and 6 bases, there was a span of 11 bases. In germline, CDR1 is SNHLY, CDR2 FYNNEI. This CDR3 spans 13 amino acids. CDR3 amino acids: CASSGTPYEKLFF. For the CDR3, the DNA is TGTGCCAGCAGCGGGACACCTTATGAAAAACTGTTTTTT. The complete variable domain, with remaining parts taken from reference TRBV2 and TRBJ1-4, reads EPEVTQTPSHQVTQMGQEVILRCVPISNHLYFYWYRQILGQKVEFLVSFYNNEISEKSEIFDDQFSVERPDGSNFTLKIRSTKLEDSAMYFCASSGTPYEKLFFGSGTQLSVL.

This rearrangement joins TRBV5-1 to TRBJ2-7; D perhaps matches TRBD2 (5 bases). The CDR3 length is 15 residues. Germline V lookup: CDR1 SGHRS, CDR2 YFSETQ. V dropped 4 bases and J dropped 3 bases, with 17 bases sitting between them. The CDR3 nucleotides are TGCGCCAGCAGCCTGTTAGAAGGGAGCTACTACGAGCAGTACTTC. Translating it yields CASSLLEGSYYEQYF.

V usage is TRBV27 and J usage is TRBJ1-6, with 7 bases that match TRBD1. V shed 5 bases and J 0 bases; nucleotides not matched to a gene: 13. Germline V gene lookup returns CDR1 MNHEY and CDR2 SMNVEV (reference sequence). The CDR3 runs 19 residues. CDR3 DNA sequence: TGTGCCAGCAGTCCGCCGACAGGGATCCGTCACTCCTATAATTCACCCCTCCACTTT. Residues: CASSPPTGIRHSYNSPLHF.

This chain joins TRBV4-3 and TRBJ2-7; 8 nucleotides line up with TRBD2. CDR3 size: 16 residues. V gave up 0 bases and J gave up 5 bases; unmatched junction bases: 9. Germline V lookup: CDR1 LGHNA, CDR2 YSLEER. The DNA for the CDR3 is TGCGCCAGCAGCCAAGATAGAGGGACTAGTCGCCACGAGCAGTACTTC. It translates to CASSQDRGTSRHEQYF.

The gene calls are TRBV25-1 and TRBJ2-1; tentative D call: TRBD1 (6 bases). The V end was cut by 2 bases, the J end by 6 bases, with 20 bases between. The CDR3 loop spans 17 amino acids. The germline V gene has CDR1 MGHDK and CDR2 SYGVNS. In DNA, the CDR3 is TGTGCCAGCAGTGAACACAGGGTGCTGAGGGATAGCAATGAGCAGTTCTTC. Protein sequence: CASSEHRVLRDSNEQFF.

V usage is TRBV2 and J usage is TRBJ2-5; 7 positions agree with TRBD1. From germline, CDR1 is SNHLY and CDR2 FYNNEI. J gave up 2 bases and V 6 bases, and 12 bases lay outside the gene matches. The CDR3 covers 16 residues. The CDR3 DNA is TGTGCCAGCAGCAACGAAGGACAGGCCCCGCAAGAGACCCAGTACTTC. The encoded protein is CASSNEGQAPQETQYF.

The chain combines TRBV6-1 with TRBJ1-1; D unclear. Germline CDR1 MNHNS, CDR2 SASEGT. V lost 1 base, J lost 5 bases, and 11 bases lay in between. The CDR3 has 14 residues. The CDR3 spells CASSEDSPGTEAFF. CDR3 bases: TGTGCCAGCAGTGAAGACAGCCCGGGGACTGAAGCTTTCTTT.

The rearrangement links TRBV4-3 to TRBJ1-1; TRBD1 aligns across 10 bases. CDR3 length: 16 amino acids. The V gene's germline CDR1 is LGHNA and CDR2 YSLEER. V shed 5 bases and J 4 bases; nucleotides not matched to a gene: 10. The CDR3 region has the DNA TGCGCCAGCAGCGGGGACAGGGGTAACTTAGTCACTGAAGCTTTCTTT. It encodes CASSGDRGNLVTEAFF.

The chain uses TRBV6-1 and TRBJ1-5, with TRBD1 as a possible D gene (6 bases). Trimming shortened V by 2 bases and J by 0 bases, and 23 bases separated the two germline ends. Germline V gene lookup returns CDR1 MNHNS and CDR2 SASEGT. The CDR3 contains 20 residues. The CDR3 loop is CASSENRETTEPYSNQPQHF. In DNA, the CDR3 is TGTGCCAGCAGTGAAAACAGGGAAACAACCGAGCCTTATAGCAATCAGCCCCAGCATTTT.

The V call is TRBV28, the J call TRBJ1-2; D gene ambiguous. The germline CDR1 and CDR2 sequences are MDHEN and SYDVKM. Trimming removed 2 bases from V and 4 bases from J, with 8 bases in between. This CDR3 comprises 13 residues. CDR3 amino acids: CASSLTRVYGYTF. In nucleotides, the CDR3 is TGTGCCAGCAGTTTAACACGGGTCTATGGCTACACCTTC.

The chain uses TRBV7-2 and TRBJ2-3; 9 nucleotides match TRBD1. V shed 5 bases, J shed 3 bases, and the junction held 6 bases outside the gene matches. Per germline, CDR1 SGHTA and CDR2 FQGNSA. There are 15 residues in the CDR3. CDR3 DNA sequence: TGTGCCAGCAGCACCCCCGGGACAGGGACAGATACGCAGTATTTT. Residues: CASSTPGTGTDTQYF.

The chain uses TRBV14 and TRBJ1-1; TRBD1 might be the D (6 bases). Trimming took off 2 bases at V and 2 bases at J, with 18 bases between the two ends. The CDR3 length is 17 residues. Germline V gene sequence: CDR1 SGHDN, CDR2 FVKESK. The CDR3 sequence: CASSQKFDRYGNTEAFF. CDR3 nucleotides: TGTGCCAGCAGCCAAAAGTTCGACAGGTACGGAAACACTGAAGCTTTCTTT. Looking up the rest from reference TRBV14 and TRBJ1-1 gives the full variable domain: EAGVTQFPSHSVIEKGQTVTLRCDPISGHDNLYWYRRVMGKEIKFLLHFVKESKQDESGMPNNRFLAERTGGTYSTLKVQPAELEDSGVYFCASSQKFDRYGNTEAFFGQGTRLTVV.

The J gene is TRBJ2-7, the V gene TRBV7-2; 9 bases line up with TRBD2. Losses at the gene ends were 3 bases for V and 6 bases for J; bases not matched to a gene: 21. CDR3 length equals 19 residues. Germline lookup yields CDR1 SGHTA and CDR2 FQGNSA. The CDR3 region is CASSFLTGTSSCWSSEQYF. The CDR3 DNA sequence: TGTGCCAGCAGCTTCCTCACCGGGACTAGCTCGTGCTGGAGTAGCGAGCAGTACTTC.

The chain has TRBV9 and TRBJ2-1; 7 bases fit TRBD1. The CDR3 runs 15 residues. V trimming: 4 bases; J trimming: 8 bases; junction bases outside the gene matches: 12. Germline CDR1 is SGDLS and CDR2 is YYNGEE. This CDR3 is CASSPRQGPVYEQFF. CDR3 in DNA: TGTGCCAGCAGCCCCCGACAGGGTCCTGTATATGAGCAGTTCTTC.

J is TRBJ1-5 and V is TRBV2; 8 bases line up with TRBD1. The CDR3 length is 18 residues. Germline V lookup: CDR1 SNHLY, CDR2 FYNNEI. V lost 3 bases, J lost 4 bases, and 14 bases stayed unmatched. The CDR3, as DNA: TGTGCCAGCAGTGATAGGGGACAGGCCGACTCTCTGAATCAGCCCCAGCATTTT. Its protein is CASSDRGQADSLNQPQHF.

The chain recombines TRBV9 with TRBJ2-1; TRBD1 matches at 11 bases. The V segment lost 7 bases and the J segment 7 bases; nucleotides outside the gene matches: 13. The CDR3 loop spans 16 amino acids. CDR1 is SGDLS, CDR2 YYNGEE, per germline. Written as DNA, the CDR3 is TGTGCCAGCCGGACGGACAGGGGGCTAGGTTGGAATGAGCAGTTCTTC. The encoded protein is CASRTDRGLGWNEQFF. The whole variable domain, remainder taken from reference TRBV9 and TRBJ2-1, is DSGVTQTPKHLITATGQRVTLRCSPRSGDLSVYWYQQSLDQGLQFLIQYYNGEERAKGNILERFSAQQFPDLHSELNLSSLELGDSALYFCASRTDRGLGWNEQFFGPGTRLTVL.

This clone was seen only a few times. This rearrangement joins TRBV5-3 to TRBJ1-2; a weak D match, TRBD1 (5 bases). TRBV5-3 is sorted into the ORF group, with uncertain function. Trimming removed 0 bases at V and 6 bases at J, with 6 bases between. The CDR3 consists of 12 residues. The CDR3 sequence is CARSLVGDGYTF. The CDR3 bases are TGTGCCAGAAGCTTGGTAGGGGATGGCTACACCTTC.

The chain recombines TRBV6-1 with TRBJ1-4; 8 nucleotides align to TRBD1. Looked up from germline, CDR1 is MNHNS and CDR2 is SASEGT. The V and J ends lost 8 bases and 4 bases, in that order; junction bases with no gene match: 9. The CDR3 sequence is 15 residues long. This chain's CDR3 is CASDDRGSVNEKLFF. CDR3 bases: TGTGCCAGCGATGACAGGGGTTCTGTTAATGAAAAACTGTTTTTT.

The chain links TRBV7-3 to TRBJ2-1, with a weak D call TRBD1 (5 bases). The CDR3 loop spans 17 amino acids. Trimming took 5 bases from V and 3 from J, leaving 20 bases between them. CDR1 is SGHTA, CDR2 FQGTGA, per germline. CDR3 residues: CASSKRSGRVGYNEQFF. The CDR3 DNA reads TGTGCCAGCAGCAAAAGGAGTGGCAGGGTGGGCTACAATGAGCAGTTCTTC.

The rearrangement links TRBV5-6 to TRBJ1-5, with D possibly being TRBD1 (6 bases). The V end lost 1 base, the J end lost 2 bases, and 13 bases lay between the germline ends. Germline V gene data show CDR1 as SGHDT and CDR2 as YYEEEE. The CDR3 consists of 16 residues. The CDR3 protein is CASSLNREFGNQPQHF. The CDR3 DNA sequence: TGTGCCAGCAGCTTGAACAGGGAATTTGGCAATCAGCCCCAGCATTTT.

In this sample, this clone turned up once. The V and J genes are TRBV28 and TRBJ1-1; possibly TRBD1 for D (5 bases). Germline-derived CDR1 and CDR2 are MDHEN and SYDVKM. The CDR3 has 11 residues. V lost 4 bases, J lost 6 bases, and 6 bases lay in between. As DNA, the CDR3 is TGTGCCAGCAGTTCAGGGCCTGAAGCTTTCTTT. Translation gives CASSSGPEAFF.

The table lists this clone with a few counts. This sequence joins TRBV9 and TRBJ1-1, with 9 bases aligning to TRBD1. Germline V gene sequence: CDR1 SGDLS, CDR2 YYNGEE. With V trimmed by 3 bases and J by 1 base, 4 bases remained unmatched. The CDR3 consists of 15 residues. The CDR3 reads CASSGTGARNTEAFF. DNA of the CDR3: TGTGCCAGCAGCGGGACAGGGGCCAGGAACACTGAAGCTTTCTTT.